These 9 T cell receptor beta chains were sequenced from one sample in a study of blood T cell repertoires in COVID-19. Clones were sequenced by immunoSEQ multiplex PCR, and TCRdb holds only the in-frame ones, with some missing. This sample has some 200,000 clones, with 80% to 90% found just once. Specimen: PBMCs or T cells enriched from blood (not recorded which). These receptors were collected from a man aged 35 to 55 who had recovered from COVID-19.

CDR3 nucleotide sequence: TGCGCCAGCAGCCTCATGACAGGAGCCAACGCTAACTATGGCTACACCTTC. Residues: CASSLMTGANANYGYTF. The J gene is TRBJ1-2, the V gene TRBV4-1; maybe TRBD1 (6 bases). V lost 4 bases to trimming and J lost 0 bases, with 18 bases between them. The CDR3 spans 17 residues. Germline assignment: CDR1 MGHRA and CDR2 YSYEKL.

The chain combines TRBV21-1 with TRBJ2-3; the table's D call, TRBD1, was not checked against the DNA. TRBV21-1 is designated a pseudogene. This CDR3 is 17 amino acids long. The chain's CDR3 is CASTQARDTGSTDTQYF. The CDR3 DNA reads as TGTGCCAGCACTCAAGCCCGGGACACCGGGAGCACAGATACGCAGTATTTT.

The chain recombines TRBV7-3 with TRBJ1-2; TRBD1 aligns across 7 bases. Losses at the gene ends were 0 bases for V and 7 bases for J; bases not matched to a gene: 5. The CDR3 extends over 14 amino acids. Germline CDR1 reads SGHTA; CDR2 reads FQGTGA. The CDR3 DNA reads as TGTGCCAGCAGCTTAACCGGGCAGGGGGTTGGCTACACCTTC. This translates into CASSLTGQGVGYTF.

The rearrangement joins TRBV4-1 to TRBJ1-5, with TRBD1 matching 7 bases. The CDR3 has 16 residues. Germline V gene sequence: CDR1 MGHRA, CDR2 YSYEKL. V lost 0 bases and J lost 6; bases outside the gene matches: 8. CDR3 region: CASSQDRTGYTQPQHF. CDR3 nucleotides: TGCGCCAGCAGCCAAGATAGGACAGGATATACTCAGCCCCAGCATTTT.

The chain has TRBV19 and TRBJ2-5, with 8 bases matching TRBD1. The CDR3 sequence is 15 residues long. The V segment lost 5 bases and the J segment 1 base; nucleotides outside the gene matches: 6. CDR1 is LNHDA, CDR2 SQIVND, per germline (reference sequence). In DNA, the CDR3 is TGTGCCAGTAGTGAGAGACAGGGGCGCCAAGAGACCCAGTACTTC. Translation gives CASSERQGRQETQYF.

This chain links TRBV11-2 with TRBJ2-3, with a tentative D call TRBD1 (5 bases). The germline gives CDR1 SGHAT, CDR2 FQNNGV. V gave up 5 bases and J gave up 5 bases, with 11 bases separating them. The CDR3 extends over 13 amino acids. This CDR3 reads CASSPGFKDTQYF. DNA for the CDR3: TGTGCCAGCAGCCCAGGGTTCAAAGATACGCAGTATTTT.

This chain links TRBV3-1 (or the pseudogene TRBV3-2) with TRBJ2-7; D is unresolved. The CDR3 loop spans 11 amino acids. Germline-derived CDR1 and CDR2 are LGHDT and YNNKEL (reference sequence). Trimming stripped 4 bases from V and 8 bases from J, with 9 bases between. Here the CDR3 reads CASSLSYKQYF. The CDR3 DNA sequence: TGTGCCAGCAGCCTATCTTACAAGCAGTACTTC.

The V call is TRBV7-3, the J call TRBJ2-7; TRBD2 matches at 8 bases. The CDR3 extends over 14 amino acids. The ends lost 5 bases at V and 3 bases at J; junction bases unmatched: 6. Germline values: CDR1 SGHTA, CDR2 FQGTGA. The CDR3 bases are TGTGCCAGCAGCCCGGGGGGGGACAACTACGAGCAGTACTTC. Translation gives CASSPGGDNYEQYF.

The chain couples TRBV10-2 to TRBJ2-1, with D perhaps matching TRBD1 (5 bases). Looked up from germline, CDR1 is WSHSY and CDR2 is SAAADI. With 0 bases removed from V and 9 bases from J, the gap between germline ends came to 18 bases. CDR3 length: 16 amino acids. The CDR3 spells CASSESTQGFESEQFF. The CDR3, as DNA: TGCGCCAGCAGTGAGTCGACTCAGGGTTTCGAAAGTGAGCAGTTCTTC.